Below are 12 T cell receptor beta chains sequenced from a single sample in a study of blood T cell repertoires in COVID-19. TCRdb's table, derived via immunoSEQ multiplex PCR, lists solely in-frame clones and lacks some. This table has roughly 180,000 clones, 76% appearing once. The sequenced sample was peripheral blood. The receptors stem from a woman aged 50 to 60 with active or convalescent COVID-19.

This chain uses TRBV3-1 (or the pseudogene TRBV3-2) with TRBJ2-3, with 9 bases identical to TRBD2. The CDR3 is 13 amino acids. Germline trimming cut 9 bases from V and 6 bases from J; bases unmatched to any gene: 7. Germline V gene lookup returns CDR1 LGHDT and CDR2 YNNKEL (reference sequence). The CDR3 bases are TGTGCCAGGGGGCTAGCGGGGTTGGATACGCAGTATTTT. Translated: CARGLAGLDTQYF.

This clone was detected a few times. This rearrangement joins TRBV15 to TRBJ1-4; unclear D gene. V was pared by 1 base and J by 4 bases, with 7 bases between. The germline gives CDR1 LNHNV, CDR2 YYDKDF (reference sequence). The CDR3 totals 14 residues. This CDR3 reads CATSRGGDNEKLFF. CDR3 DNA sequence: TGTGCCACCAGCAGAGGAGGAGATAATGAAAAACTGTTTTTT.

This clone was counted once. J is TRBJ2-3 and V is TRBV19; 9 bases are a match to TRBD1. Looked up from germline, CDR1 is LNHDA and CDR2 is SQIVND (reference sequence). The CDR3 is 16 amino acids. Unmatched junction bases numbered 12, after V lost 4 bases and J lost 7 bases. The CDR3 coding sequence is TGTGCCAGTAGTACTCCCACAGGGGGCTGGGGACATACGCAGTATTTT. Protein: CASSTPTGGWGHTQYF.

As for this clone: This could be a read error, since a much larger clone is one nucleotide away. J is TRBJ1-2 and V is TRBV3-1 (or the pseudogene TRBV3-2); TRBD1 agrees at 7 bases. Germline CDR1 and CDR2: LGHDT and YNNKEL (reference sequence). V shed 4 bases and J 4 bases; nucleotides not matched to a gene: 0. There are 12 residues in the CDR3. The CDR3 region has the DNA TGTGCCAGCAGCCGGGACAGCTATGGCTACACCTTC. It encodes CASSRDSYGYTF.

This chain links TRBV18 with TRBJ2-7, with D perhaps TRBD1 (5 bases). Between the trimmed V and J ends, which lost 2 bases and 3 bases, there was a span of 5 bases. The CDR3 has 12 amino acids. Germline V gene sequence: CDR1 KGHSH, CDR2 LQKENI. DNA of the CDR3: TGTGCCAGCTCACCAAGGGGCTACGAGCAGTACTTC. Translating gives CASSPRGYEQYF.

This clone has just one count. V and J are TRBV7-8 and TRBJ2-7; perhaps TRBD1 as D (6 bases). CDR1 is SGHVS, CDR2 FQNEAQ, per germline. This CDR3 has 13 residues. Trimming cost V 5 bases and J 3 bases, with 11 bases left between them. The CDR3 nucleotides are TGTGCCAGCAGCAATGGACAGTTCTACGAGCAGTACTTC. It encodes CASSNGQFYEQYF.

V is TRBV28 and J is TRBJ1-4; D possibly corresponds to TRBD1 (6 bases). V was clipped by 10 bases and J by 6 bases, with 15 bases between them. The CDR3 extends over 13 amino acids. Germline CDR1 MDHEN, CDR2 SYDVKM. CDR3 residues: CATNRVWDEKLFF. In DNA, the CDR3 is TGTGCCACCAACAGGGTCTGGGATGAAAAACTGTTTTTT.

The CDR3 loop is CASSLAASGRADTQYF. CDR3 DNA sequence: TGCGCCAGCAGCTTGGCGGCTAGCGGGAGGGCAGATACGCAGTATTTT. J is TRBJ2-3 and V is TRBV5-1; 12 bases line up with TRBD2. CDR1 and CDR2 from the germline V gene are SGHRS and YFSETQ. V shed 0 bases, J shed 4 bases, and the junction held 3 bases outside the gene matches. This CDR3 contains 16 residues.

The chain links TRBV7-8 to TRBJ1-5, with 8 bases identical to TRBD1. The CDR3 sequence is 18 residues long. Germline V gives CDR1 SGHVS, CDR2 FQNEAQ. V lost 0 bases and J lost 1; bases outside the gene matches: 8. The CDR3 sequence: CASSLAGQGASSNQPQHF. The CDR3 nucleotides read TGTGCCAGCAGCTTAGCCGGCCAGGGGGCAAGCAGCAATCAGCCCCAGCATTTT. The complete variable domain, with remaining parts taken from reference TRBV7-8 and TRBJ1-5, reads GAGVSQSPRYKVAKRGQDVALRCDPISGHVSLFWYQQALGQGPEFLTYFQNEAQLDKSGLPSDRFFAERPEGSVSTLKIQRTQQEDSAVYLCASSLAGQGASSNQPQHFGDGTRLSIL.

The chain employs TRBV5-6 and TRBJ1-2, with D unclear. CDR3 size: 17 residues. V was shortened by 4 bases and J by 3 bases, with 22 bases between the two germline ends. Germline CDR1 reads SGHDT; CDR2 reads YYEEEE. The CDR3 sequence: CASSPGSGVSGYYGYTF. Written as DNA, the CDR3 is TGTGCCAGCAGCCCGGGGTCCGGAGTGTCCGGATACTATGGCTACACCTTC.

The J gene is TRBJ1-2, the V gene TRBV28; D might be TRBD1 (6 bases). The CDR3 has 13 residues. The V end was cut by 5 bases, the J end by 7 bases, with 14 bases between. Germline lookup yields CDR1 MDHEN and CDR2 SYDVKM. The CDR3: CASSQYRDGGYTF. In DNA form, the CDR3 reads TGTGCCAGCAGTCAATACAGGGATGGTGGCTACACCTTC.

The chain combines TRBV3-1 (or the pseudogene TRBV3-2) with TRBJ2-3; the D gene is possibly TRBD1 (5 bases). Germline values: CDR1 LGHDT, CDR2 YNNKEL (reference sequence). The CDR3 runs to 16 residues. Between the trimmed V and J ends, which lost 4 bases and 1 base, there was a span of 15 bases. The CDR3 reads CASSPGHATGTDTQYF. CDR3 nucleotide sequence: TGTGCCAGCAGCCCCGGACATGCAACGGGCACAGATACGCAGTATTTT.